The T cell receptor beta chain described here comes from a study of preoperative IRX-2 immunotherapy in early breast cancer. The table came from immunoSEQ multiplex PCR; TCRdb's copy has only in-frame clones and leaves some out. The table has fewer than 35,000 clones, approximately 89% seen once. The sample's treatment: preoperative locoregional IRX-2 cytokine immunotherapy. Samples came from a phase Ib trial of preoperative locoregional IRX-2 cytokine immunotherapy. In germline, CDR1 is MNHGY, CDR2 SAAAGT. The CDR3 is 15 amino acids. V lost 0 bases, J lost 10 bases, and 13 bases lay in between. The gene calls are TRBV6-8 and TRBJ1-6, with D hard to call. The sequencing here drew on tumor tissue, taken after IRX-2 immunotherapy. The clonotype comes from a human donor with breast cancer. CDR3 sequence: CASSYSLVEKSPLHF. The DNA of the CDR3 is TGTGCCAGCAGTTACTCACTGGTGGAGAAATCACCCCTCCACTTT.